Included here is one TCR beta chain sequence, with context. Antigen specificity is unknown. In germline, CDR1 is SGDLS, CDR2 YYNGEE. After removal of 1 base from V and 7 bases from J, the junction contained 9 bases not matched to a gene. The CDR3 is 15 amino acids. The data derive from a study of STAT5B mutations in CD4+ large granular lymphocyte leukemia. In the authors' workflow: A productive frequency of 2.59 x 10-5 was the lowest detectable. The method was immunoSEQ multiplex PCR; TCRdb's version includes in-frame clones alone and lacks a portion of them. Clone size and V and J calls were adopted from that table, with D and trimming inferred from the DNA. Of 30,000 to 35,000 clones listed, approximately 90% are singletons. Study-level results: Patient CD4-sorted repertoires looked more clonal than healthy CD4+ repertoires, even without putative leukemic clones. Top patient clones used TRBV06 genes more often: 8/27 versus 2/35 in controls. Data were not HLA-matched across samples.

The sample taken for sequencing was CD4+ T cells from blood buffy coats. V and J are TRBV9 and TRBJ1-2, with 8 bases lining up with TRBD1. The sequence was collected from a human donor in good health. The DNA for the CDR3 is TGTGCCAGCAGCGTACAGGGGGCGCGAAGCTCTGGCTACACCTTC. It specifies CASSVQGARSSGYTF.